What follows are 26 T cell receptor beta chains derived from one specimen sequenced in a study of T cells in Graves' hyperthyroidism and ophthalmopathy. TCR beta CDR3 region amplification was performed from RNA transcripts. HTBI primers were used for first-round RT-PCR of the TCR CDR3. TCRdb reanalysed the multiplex PCR reads using MiXCR and keeps one entry per CDR3 protein. Of about 400,000 distinct CDR3 sequences in the sample, under 15% were seen once. Input material: blood. These receptors were taken from a woman aged 25 to 39 with Graves' hyperthyroidism.

This clonotype has a count of ten or more. The V call is TRBV2, the J call TRBJ1-5; TRBD1 aligns across 11 bases. V lost 5 bases, J lost 5 bases, and 8 bases stayed unmatched. The CDR3 sequence is 16 residues long. The germline V gene encodes CDR1 SNHLY and CDR2 FYNNEI. The CDR3 is CASSKTRGQGDQPQHF. In nucleotides, the CDR3 is TGTGCCAGCAGTAAAACCCGGGGACAGGGGGATCAGCCCCAGCATTTT.

In this sample, this clonotype turned up many times. The chain is built from TRBV15 and TRBJ2-5; D call uncertain. Trimming pared 0 bases from V and 5 bases from J, leaving 10 bases between. Germline loops: CDR1 LNHNV, CDR2 YYDKDF (reference sequence). The CDR3 runs to 14 residues. The CDR3 DNA reads TGTGCCACCAGCAGAGACAGGTTATCGGAGACCCAGTACTTC. Amino acid sequence: CATSRDRLSETQYF.

The chain is built from TRBV28 and TRBJ2-7; D is uncertain. CDR3 length: 15 amino acids. V was shortened by 1 base and J by 5 bases, with 15 bases between the two germline ends. Germline CDR1 and CDR2: MDHEN and SYDVKM. The CDR3: CASSLSLVRPHEQYF. CDR3 DNA sequence: TGTGCCAGCAGTTTATCCTTAGTCAGGCCCCACGAGCAGTACTTC.

This clonotype occurred a few times. This chain joins TRBV6-1 and TRBJ2-2, with D perhaps TRBD1 or TRBD2 (5 bases each). CDR1 MNHNS and CDR2 SASEGT come from the germline V gene. The CDR3 extends over 12 amino acids. V dropped 4 bases and J dropped 12 bases, with 12 bases sitting between them. As DNA, the CDR3 is TGTGCCAGCAGTGTTGGTCCGGGACAGCTGTTTTTT. It codes for CASSVGPGQLFF.

This clonotype was detected a few times. The V gene is TRBV7-2, the J gene TRBJ2-7; TRBD2 matches at 8 bases. There are 15 residues in the CDR3. The germline V gene has CDR1 SGHTA and CDR2 FQGNSA. The V and J ends lost 1 base and 2 bases, in that order; junction bases with no gene match: 4. The CDR3 DNA reads as TGTGCCAGCAGCTTAGATCTAGCGGGTACCTACGAGCAGTACTTC. Its translation: CASSLDLAGTYEQYF.

There are a few counts of this clonotype. V is TRBV24-1 and J is TRBJ2-3; 7 bases line up with TRBD2. The germline gives CDR1 KGHDR, CDR2 SFDVKD. This CDR3 contains 18 residues. The trim removed 0 bases at V and 4 bases at J, leaving 12 bases unmatched. The DNA of the CDR3 is TGTGCCACCAGTGATTTGTCCCCCGCCGGGGGGTCGTCAGATACGCAGTATTTT. It encodes CATSDLSPAGGSSDTQYF.

This clonotype was found a few times. The chain couples TRBV20-1 to TRBJ1-2; 8 nucleotides line up with TRBD1. Germline loops: CDR1 DFQATT, CDR2 SNEGSKA (reference sequence). This CDR3 has 14 residues. J was trimmed by 5 bases and V by 3 bases; bases with no gene match: 8. The CDR3 coding sequence is TGCAGTGCTAGGGCTCAGGGGGCGGGGTATGGCTACACCTTC. Protein: CSARAQGAGYGYTF.

As regards this clonotype: A read error is possible here, since a much larger clone lies one base away. This chain connects TRBV24-1 to TRBJ1-1, with TRBD1 as a possible D gene (6 bases). Germline lookup yields CDR1 KGHDR and CDR2 SFDVKD. CDR3 length: 12 residues. V dropped 8 bases and J dropped 9 bases, with 15 bases sitting between them. CDR3 sequence (DNA): TGTGCCACCACTGGGGAACAGGGCCAAGCTTTCTTT. This sequence encodes CATTGEQGQAFF.

This chain joins TRBV2 and TRBJ2-7; TRBD1 matches 8 bases. This CDR3 has 17 residues. V shed 5 bases, J shed 2 bases, and the junction held 14 bases outside the gene matches. In germline, CDR1 is SNHLY, CDR2 FYNNEI. The chain's CDR3 is CASSPDRGGGQPYEQYF. The CDR3 nucleotides are TGTGCCAGCAGTCCCGACAGGGGTGGAGGACAGCCCTACGAGCAGTACTTC.

This clonotype was counted many times. This chain uses TRBV11-2 with TRBJ2-5; 7 nucleotides line up with TRBD2. In germline, CDR1 is SGHAT, CDR2 FQNNGV. The CDR3 covers 14 residues. The V and J ends lost 4 bases and 1 base, in that order; junction bases with no gene match: 3. CDR3 nucleotides: TGTGCCAGCAGCTATAGACTAGCCCAAGAGACCCAGTACTTC. This codes for CASSYRLAQETQYF.

This clonotype was picked up many times. V gene TRBV5-1 combines with J gene TRBJ2-7, with a tentative D call TRBD1 (6 bases). Trimming removed 4 bases at V and 3 bases at J, with 20 bases between. CDR1 SGHRS and CDR2 YFSETQ come from the germline V gene. The CDR3 extends over 16 amino acids. This CDR3 is CASSAGDGPLLYEQYF. CDR3 in DNA: TGCGCCAGCAGCGCAGGGGACGGACCTTTACTCTACGAGCAGTACTTC.

This clonotype has a count of ten or more. V and J are TRBV5-1 and TRBJ2-2; a possible D gene is TRBD1 (5 bases). Between the trimmed V and J ends, which lost 1 base and 4 bases, there was a span of 14 bases. Per germline, CDR1 SGHRS and CDR2 YFSETQ. The CDR3 is made up of 16 amino acids. This CDR3 reads CASSLSVRRGTGELFF. The DNA of the CDR3 is TGCGCCAGCAGCTTGTCCGTCCGAAGGGGCACCGGGGAGCTGTTTTTT.

The V and J genes are TRBV27 and TRBJ1-5; TRBD1 aligns across 7 bases. Trimming took 5 bases from V and 0 from J; bases not matched to a gene: 7. CDR1 is MNHEY, CDR2 SMNVEV, per germline (reference sequence). CDR3 length: 16 residues. The CDR3 sequence: CASSPQGPDSNQPQHF. CDR3 DNA: TGTGCCAGCAGTCCACAGGGGCCCGATAGCAATCAGCCCCAGCATTTT.

The chain employs TRBV5-1 and TRBJ2-3; 7 bases are shared with TRBD1. CDR3 length equals 14 residues. Trimming took 4 bases from V and 6 from J; bases not matched to a gene: 8. The germline V gene has CDR1 SGHRS and CDR2 YFSETQ. Written as DNA, the CDR3 is TGCGCCAGCAGCCTGGGACAGCAGGGGGATACGCAGTATTTT. This codes for CASSLGQQGDTQYF.

The table lists this clonotype with a few counts. The chain couples TRBV29-1 to TRBJ2-7; perhaps TRBD2 as D (5 bases). V gave up 4 bases and J gave up 3 bases, with 16 bases separating them. This CDR3 contains 14 residues. Germline V lookup: CDR1 SQVTM, CDR2 ANQGSEA. CDR3 sequence: CSVVVSGPYYEQYF. In DNA form, the CDR3 reads TGCAGCGTTGTCGTGAGCGGTCCATACTACGAGCAGTACTTC.

This clonotype was observed at least ten times. This chain uses TRBV7-8 with TRBJ2-3; 12 bases are shared with TRBD1. Per germline, CDR1 SGHVS and CDR2 FQNEAQ. With 4 bases clipped from V and 4 bases from J, the junction kept 6 bases outside the gene matches. This CDR3 region has 16 residues. The DNA of the CDR3 is TGTGCCAGCAGCTCTCGGGACAGGGGGCACGCAGATACGCAGTATTTT. It codes for CASSSRDRGHADTQYF. Full variable domain (outside the CDR3, taken from reference TRBV7-8 and TRBJ2-3): GAGVSQSPRYKVAKRGQDVALRCDPISGHVSLFWYQQALGQGPEFLTYFQNEAQLDKSGLPSDRFFAERPEGSVSTLKIQRTQQEDSAVYLCASSSRDRGHADTQYFGPGTRLTVL.

This clonotype was observed at least ten times. The V and J genes are TRBV6-1 and TRBJ1-2; 7 bases are a match to TRBD1. This CDR3 comprises 15 residues. Germline V gene sequence: CDR1 MNHNS, CDR2 SASEGT. V shed 8 bases and J 2 bases; nucleotides not matched to a gene: 11. CDR3 in DNA: TGTGCCAGCCGGGGGAGACAGGGAGGGAACTATGGCTACACCTTC. Protein product: CASRGRQGGNYGYTF.

This chain connects TRBV19 to TRBJ1-6; TRBD1 aligns across 7 bases. Per germline, CDR1 LNHDA and CDR2 SQIVND (reference sequence). The CDR3 is 19 amino acids. J gave up 0 bases and V 4 bases, and 12 bases lay outside the gene matches. The CDR3 protein is CASSTSGGQSYSYNSPLHF. CDR3 coding DNA: TGTGCCAGTAGTACCAGCGGGGGACAGAGCTACTCCTATAATTCACCCCTCCACTTT.

Ten or more counts support this clonotype. The chain carries TRBV5-5 and TRBJ2-1; 9 nucleotides align to TRBD2. Per germline, CDR1 SGHKS and CDR2 YYEKEE (reference sequence). Trimming cost V 0 bases and J 5 bases; bases outside gene matches: 6. CDR3 length equals 16 residues. The CDR3 sequence is CASSLGLAERDNEQFF. In DNA form, the CDR3 reads TGTGCCAGCAGCTTGGGACTAGCGGAGAGGGACAATGAGCAGTTCTTC.

This clonotype was seen repeatedly, ten times or more. The chain joins TRBV28 to TRBJ2-3; D might be TRBD1 (7 bases). The V gene lost 7 bases and the J gene lost 4 bases, with 18 bases spanning the gap. This CDR3 comprises 15 residues. CDR1 is MDHEN, CDR2 SYDVKM, per germline. The CDR3 coding sequence is TGTGCCAGCACCAATGGAGGGGGCAACGCAGATACGCAGTATTTT. Translated: CASTNGGGNADTQYF.

V and J are TRBV20-1 and TRBJ2-1; 8 positions match TRBD1. J lost 5 bases, V lost 2 bases, and 5 bases had no gene match. The CDR3 is made up of 14 amino acids. Germline V gene data show CDR1 as DFQATT and CDR2 as SNEGSKA (reference sequence). CDR3 amino acids: CSARKLTGDNEQFF. The DNA of the CDR3 is TGCAGTGCTAGAAAATTGACAGGGGACAATGAGCAGTTCTTC.

In its sample, this clonotype was seen many times. The V gene is TRBV20-1, the J gene TRBJ2-1; 8 bases line up with TRBD2. CDR1 is DFQATT, CDR2 SNEGSKA, per germline (reference sequence). After removal of 5 bases from V and 10 bases from J, the junction contained 13 bases not matched to a gene. CDR3 length equals 14 residues. For the CDR3, the DNA is TGCAGTGCTGGACTCGATTTACTAGCGGAAGAGCAGTTCTTC. Translated: CSAGLDLLAEEQFF.

This clonotype was found a few times. This chain connects TRBV20-1 to TRBJ2-2; the D gene is possibly TRBD2 (6 bases). The CDR3 is 12 amino acids. Trimming removed 5 bases at V and 15 bases at J, with 19 bases between. Per germline, CDR1 DFQATT and CDR2 SNEGSKA (reference sequence). The CDR3 sequence: CSASQTLGGMFF. The CDR3 region has the DNA TGCAGTGCTTCACAGACCCTGGGCGGGATGTTTTTT.

This clonotype was seen at least ten times. The V call is TRBV19, the J call TRBJ2-1, with TRBD2 as a possible D gene (6 bases). Looked up from germline, CDR1 is LNHDA and CDR2 is SQIVND (reference sequence). CDR3 length: 16 amino acids. The ends were cut back, 4 bases at V and 3 bases at J, with 16 bases in the middle. The CDR3 loop is CASSRVAASVYNEQFF. The CDR3 nucleotides read TGTGCCAGTAGTAGGGTTGCGGCTAGCGTCTACAATGAGCAGTTCTTC.

The chain employs TRBV6-4 and TRBJ1-4, with TRBD1 matching over 10 bases. V shed 7 bases, J shed 8 bases, and the junction held 4 bases outside the gene matches. The V gene's germline CDR1 is MRHNA and CDR2 SNTAGT. This CDR3 region has 13 residues. CDR3: CASNRQGAEKLFF. In DNA, the CDR3 is TGTGCCAGCAATAGACAGGGGGCGGAAAAACTGTTTTTT.

In this sample, this clonotype turned up many times. The gene calls are TRBV28 and TRBJ1-2, with TRBD1 matching over 9 bases. V dropped 6 bases and J dropped 7; count of bases not matched to a gene: 6. CDR1 MDHEN and CDR2 SYDVKM come from the germline V gene. This CDR3 spans 13 amino acids. CDR3 sequence reads: CASSPTGGGGYTF. The CDR3 DNA reads as TGTGCCAGCAGCCCTACAGGGGGCGGTGGCTACACCTTC.